The present T cell receptor beta chain was sequenced within a study of blood T cell repertoires in COVID-19 (TCRdb year 2020). Notes on the research overall: Samples covering the acute and convalescent phases of COVID-19 were provided by collaborators in the United States, Italy and Spain. The prospective study material was composed of cDNA or gDNA derived from T cells, B-cell-depleted T cells, or PBMCs. The dataset comprised deeply sampled blood TCRbeta repertoires from subjects exposed to, actively infected with, or recovered from COVID-19. The repertoires were made available in a free public database intended to serve as a resource for research on the immune response to SARS-CoV-2. Samples came from the ongoing ImmuneRACE study (first 160 participants) plus 1,254 subjects from 6 global collaborators. Sample metadata almost always included a de-identified subject ID, COVID-19 status, age in years and sex. HLA class I and class II types, where available, came from metadata supplied by the sample provider rather than from assay-based typing. The full study reports these points: How much clinical and demographic metadata was included differed by source and by participant, and the metadata was provided uncurated.

The immunoSEQ Assay, a bias-controlled multiplex PCR, was used to amplify TCRbeta CDR3 regions from genomic DNA. As for how the authors treated the data: Nucleated cell counts per sample were estimated from amplification of reference gene primers within the assay. Sequence reads were collapsed and filtered to measure the absolute abundance of every unique TCRbeta CDR3 rearrangement. Productive Simpson clonality was computed per sample as the square root of Simpson's diversity index over productive rearrangements. TCRdb limited this immuneACCESS table to in-frame rearrangements with V and J called. A share of clones is missing; checked studies link under half to unresolved V genes, and the rest is unexplained. V, J and clone size are those of that table, while D and trimming were read from the DNA. This sample comprises approximately 300,000 clones, around 90% of them detected only once. The top ten clonotypes cover approximately 2% of the sample.

This clone was found once. This clone's antigen is unknown. Base-call qualities are not available, and no considerably larger clone is one nucleotide away. The collaborating institutions used their own protocols to collect whole blood in K2EDTA tubes. Collaborator samples were shipped for TCRbeta analysis as frozen whole blood, isolated PBMCs, or DNA extracted from either sample type. The sequence was collected from a man aged 18 to 30 with active or convalescent COVID-19. The sequenced sample consisted of peripheral blood.

Here the CDR3 is given as CASKRSGINQPQHF. The nucleotide sequence is given as TGTGCCAGCAAGAGGAGCGGGATAAATCAGCCCCAGCATTTT. The chain is encoded by TRBV6-5 joined to TRBJ1-5, with the D gene too uncertain to name. The CDR3 spans 14 residues, from the cysteine through the phenylalanine. Just the 42-base CDR3 DNA is kept, in frame starting at base 1. V lost 7 bases and J lost 4 bases; the stretch between them is 14 bases long. CDR1 and CDR2, looked up from the germline V gene, are MNHEY and SVGAGI.